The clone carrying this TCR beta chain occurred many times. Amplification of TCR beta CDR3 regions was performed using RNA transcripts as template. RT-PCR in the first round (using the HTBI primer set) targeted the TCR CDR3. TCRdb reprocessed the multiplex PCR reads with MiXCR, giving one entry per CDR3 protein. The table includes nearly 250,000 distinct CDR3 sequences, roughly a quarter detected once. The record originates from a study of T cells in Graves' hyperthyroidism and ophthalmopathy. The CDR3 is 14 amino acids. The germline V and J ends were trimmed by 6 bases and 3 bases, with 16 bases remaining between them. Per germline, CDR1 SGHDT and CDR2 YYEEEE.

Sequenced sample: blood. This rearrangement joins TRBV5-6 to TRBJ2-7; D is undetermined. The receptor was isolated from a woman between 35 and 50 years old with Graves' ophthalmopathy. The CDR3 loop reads CASTSIGRIYEQYF. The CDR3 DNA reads TGTGCCAGCACCTCAATAGGCAGGATCTACGAGCAGTACTTC.